The TCR beta chain under discussion was sequenced for a study of patients and donors after allogeneic stem cell transplantation. This clonotype was detected a few times. TCRdb reprocessed the RT-PCR reads via MiXCR and lists one record per CDR3 protein. Altogether 150,000 to 200,000 distinct CDR3 sequences are present, roughly 40% being singletons, with the ten largest covering approximately 30%. Germline CDR1 SGHTA, CDR2 FQGNSA. This CDR3 comprises 17 residues. V lost 1 base and J lost 3; bases outside the gene matches: 6. The receptor was derived from a human donor who was either an allogeneic HSCT recipient or a stem cell or donor lymphocyte infusion donor (not recorded which). It is not recorded whose cells these are; they may come from a transplant donor. This chain links TRBV7-2 with TRBJ2-2; TRBD2 matches at 9 bases. Sequencing was performed on blood, either unsorted or a sorted T cell fraction (not recorded which). For the CDR3, the DNA is TGTGCCAGCAGCTTAGGCCCTAGCGGGATTTACACCGGGGAGCTGTTTTTT. Translating it yields CASSLGPSGIYTGELFF. The whole variable domain, remainder taken from reference TRBV7-2 and TRBJ2-2, is GAGVSQSPSNKVTEKGKDVELRCDPISGHTALYWYRQSLGQGLEFLIYFQGNSAPDKSGLPSDRFSAERTGGSVSTLTIQRTQQEDSAVYLCASSLGPSGIYTGELFFGEGSRLTVL.